Listed here is a single TCR beta chain. This record belongs to a study of T cell changes during pregnancy in multiple sclerosis. The assay was immunoSEQ multiplex PCR, and TCRdb's table has in-frame clones only and misses some. The table has 25,000 to 35,000 clones, around 94% seen once. Germline CDR1 reads SGHRS; CDR2 reads YFSETQ. Trimming cost V 2 bases and J 1 base, with 15 bases left between them. The CDR3 covers 16 residues. This sequence originates from a female donor with multiple sclerosis, enrolled in a pregnancy study. V is TRBV5-1 and J is TRBJ1-1, with a possible D match to TRBD1 (5 bases). This sample comprised CD8+ T cells from peripheral blood mononuclear cells, obtained before pregnancy. CDR3 amino acids: CASSLSGGGRNTEAFF. As DNA, the CDR3 is TGCGCCAGCAGCTTAAGCGGGGGAGGACGGAACACTGAAGCTTTCTTT.